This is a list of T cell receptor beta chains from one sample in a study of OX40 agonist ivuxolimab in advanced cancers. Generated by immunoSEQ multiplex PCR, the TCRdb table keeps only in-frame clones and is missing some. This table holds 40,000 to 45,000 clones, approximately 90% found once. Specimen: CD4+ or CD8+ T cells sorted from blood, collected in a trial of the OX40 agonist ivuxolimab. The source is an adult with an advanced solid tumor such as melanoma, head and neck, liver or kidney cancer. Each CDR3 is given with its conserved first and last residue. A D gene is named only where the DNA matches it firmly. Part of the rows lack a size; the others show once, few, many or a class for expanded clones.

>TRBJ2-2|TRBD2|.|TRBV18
CASSPPSGGPNTGELFF
TGTGCCAGCTCACCACCCAGCGGGGGCCCGAACACCGGGGAGCTGTTTTTT
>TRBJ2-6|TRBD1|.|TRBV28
CASKQGQNSGANVLTF
TGTGCCAGCAAACAGGGGCAGAACTCTGGGGCCAACGTCCTGACTTTC
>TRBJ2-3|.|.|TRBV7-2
CASSPGRGRATDTQYF
TGTGCCAGCAGCCCGGGAAGAGGCAGGGCCACAGATACGCAGTATTTT
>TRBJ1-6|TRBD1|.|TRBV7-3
CASSSDRRGLNSPLHF
TGTGCCAGCAGCTCAGACCGAAGGGGGCTTAATTCACCCCTCCACTTT
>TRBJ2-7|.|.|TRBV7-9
CASSFDSTYEQYF
TGTGCCAGCAGCTTTGACAGTACCTACGAGCAGTACTTC
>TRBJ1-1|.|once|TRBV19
CASSVTMNTEAFF
TGTGCCAGTAGCGTAACCATGAACACTGAAGCTTTCTTT
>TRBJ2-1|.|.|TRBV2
CASSRDGSYNEQFF
TGTGCCAGCTCTCGGGACGGTAGTTACAATGAGCAGTTCTTC
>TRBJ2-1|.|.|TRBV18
CASSPPRAGFWNEQFF
TGTGCCAGCTCACCACCTCGGGCAGGGTTTTGGAATGAGCAGTTCTTC
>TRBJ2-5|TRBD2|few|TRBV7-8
CASSLASGGYRETQYF
TGTGCCAGCAGCTTAGCTAGCGGGGGTTATAGGGAGACCCAGTACTTC
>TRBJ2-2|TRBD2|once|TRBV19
CASSYPGTSGGSNTGELFF
TGTGCCAGTAGTTACCCCGGGACTAGCGGGGGGTCGAACACCGGGGAGCTGTTTTTT
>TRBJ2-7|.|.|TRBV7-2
CASSLEGGFYEQYF
TGTGCCAGCAGCTTAGAAGGCGGCTTCTACGAGCAGTACTTC
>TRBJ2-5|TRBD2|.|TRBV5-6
CASSWTSGGRQETQYF
TGTGCCAGCAGCTGGACTAGCGGGGGGCGTCAAGAGACCCAGTACTTC
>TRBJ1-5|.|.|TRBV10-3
CAISDGAGQPQHF
TGTGCCATCAGTGACGGGGCCGGTCAGCCCCAGCATTTT
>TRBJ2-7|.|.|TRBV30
CAWRQSAYEQYF
TGTGCCTGGAGGCAGTCCGCCTACGAGCAGTACTTC
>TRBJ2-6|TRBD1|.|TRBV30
CACLDWTGTLGANVLTF
TGTGCCTGTCTCGACTGGACAGGGACCTTGGGGGCCAACGTCCTGACTTTC
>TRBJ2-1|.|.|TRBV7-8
CASSLGHLNEQFF
TGTGCCAGCAGCTTGGGACACCTCAATGAGCAGTTCTTC
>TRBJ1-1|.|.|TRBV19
CASSILGAAFF
TGTGCCAGTAGTATTTTGGGGGCCGCTTTCTTT
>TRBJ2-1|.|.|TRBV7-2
CASSPRINEQFF
TGTGCCAGCAGTCCCCGCATCAATGAGCAGTTCTTC
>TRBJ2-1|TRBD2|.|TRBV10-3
CASGVGSGSIRGNEQFF
TGTGCCTCCGGGGTCGGTAGCGGGAGTATCAGGGGCAATGAGCAGTTCTTC
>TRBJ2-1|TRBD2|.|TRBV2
CASNSGGLAVYNEQFF
TGTGCCAGCAACTCCGGGGGACTAGCAGTATACAATGAGCAGTTCTTC
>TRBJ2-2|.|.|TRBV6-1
CASRLAATGELFF
TGTGCCAGCAGGCTAGCTGCCACCGGGGAGCTGTTTTTT
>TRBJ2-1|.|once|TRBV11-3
CASSLGGSGDEQFF
TGTGCCAGCAGCTTAGGCGGATCGGGGGATGAGCAGTTCTTC
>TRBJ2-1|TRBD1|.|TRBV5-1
CASRPGTGSSYNEQFF
TGCGCCAGCAGACCCGGGACAGGGAGCTCCTACAATGAGCAGTTCTTC
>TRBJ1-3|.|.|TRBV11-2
CASSFRGLSGNTIYF
TGTGCCAGCAGCTTTCGGGGGCTTTCTGGAAACACCATATATTTT
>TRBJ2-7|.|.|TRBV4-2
CASSPNPGELYEQYF
TGTGCCAGCAGCCCAAACCCTGGGGAACTCTACGAGCAGTACTTC
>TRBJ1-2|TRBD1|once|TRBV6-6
CASSGGTELNYGYTF
TGTGCCAGCAGTGGCGGGACAGAACTTAACTATGGCTACACCTTC
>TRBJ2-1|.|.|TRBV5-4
CASSLASAEQFF
TGTGCCAGCAGCTTGGCCTCGGCAGAGCAGTTCTTC
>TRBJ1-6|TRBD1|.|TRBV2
CASSDYRGDSPLHF
TGTGCCAGCAGTGATTACAGGGGAGATTCACCCCTCCACTTT
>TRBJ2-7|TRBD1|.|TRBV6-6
CASKGQGSSYEQYF
TGTGCCAGCAAGGGACAGGGCAGCTCCTACGAGCAGTACTTC
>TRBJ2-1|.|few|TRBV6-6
CASSSTLDNEQFF
TGTGCCAGCAGTAGCACCTTAGACAATGAGCAGTTCTTC
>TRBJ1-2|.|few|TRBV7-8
CASSLAVGGNYGYTF
TGTGCCAGCAGCTTAGCGGTAGGGGGGAACTATGGCTACACCTTC
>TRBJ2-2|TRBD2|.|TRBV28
CASSSPSGGNGELFF
TGTGCCAGCAGTTCCCCTAGCGGGGGGAACGGGGAGCTGTTTTTT